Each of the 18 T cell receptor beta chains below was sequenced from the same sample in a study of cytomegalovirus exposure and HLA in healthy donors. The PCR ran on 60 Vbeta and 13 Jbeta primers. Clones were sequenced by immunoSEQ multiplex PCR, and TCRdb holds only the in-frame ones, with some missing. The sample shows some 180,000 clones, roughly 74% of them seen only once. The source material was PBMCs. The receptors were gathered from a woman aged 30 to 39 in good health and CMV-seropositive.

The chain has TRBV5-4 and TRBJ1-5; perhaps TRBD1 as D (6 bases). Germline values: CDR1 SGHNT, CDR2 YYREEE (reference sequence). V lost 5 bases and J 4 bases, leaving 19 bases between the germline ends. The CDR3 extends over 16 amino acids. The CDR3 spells CASSPDRPGRNQPQHF. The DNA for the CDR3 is TGTGCCAGCAGTCCGGACAGACCGGGAAGGAATCAGCCCCAGCATTTT. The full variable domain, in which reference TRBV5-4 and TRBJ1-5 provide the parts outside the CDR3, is ETGVTQSPTHLIKTRGQQVTLRCSSQSGHNTVSWYQQALGQGPQFIFQYYREEENGRGNFPPRFSGLQFPNYSSELNVNALELDDSALYLCASSPDRPGRNQPQHFGDGTRLSIL.

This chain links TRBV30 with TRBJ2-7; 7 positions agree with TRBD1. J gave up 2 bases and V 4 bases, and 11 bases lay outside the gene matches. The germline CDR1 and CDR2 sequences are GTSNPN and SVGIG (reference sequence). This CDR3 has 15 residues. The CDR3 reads CAWNHRTGPTYEQYF. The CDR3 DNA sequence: TGTGCCTGGAACCATAGGACAGGCCCTACCTACGAGCAGTACTTC. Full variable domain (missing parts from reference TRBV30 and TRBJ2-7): SQTIHQWPATLVQPVGSPLSLECTVEGTSNPNLYWYRQAAGRGLQLLFYSVGIGQISSEVPQNLSASRPQDRQFILSSKKLLLSDSGFYLCAWNHRTGPTYEQYFGPGTRLTVT.

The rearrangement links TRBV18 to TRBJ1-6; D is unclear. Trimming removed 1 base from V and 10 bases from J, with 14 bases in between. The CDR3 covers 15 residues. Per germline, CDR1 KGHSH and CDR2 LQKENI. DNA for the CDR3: TGTGCCAGCTCACCACTTGAAGGAGCTCAATCACCCCTCCACTTT. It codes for CASSPLEGAQSPLHF. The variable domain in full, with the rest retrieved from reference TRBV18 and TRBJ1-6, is NAGVMQNPRHLVRRRGQEARLRCSPMKGHSHVYWYRQLPEEGLKFMVYLQKENIIDESGMPKERFSAEFPKEGPSILRIQQVVRGDSAAYFCASSPLEGAQSPLHFGNGTRLTVT.

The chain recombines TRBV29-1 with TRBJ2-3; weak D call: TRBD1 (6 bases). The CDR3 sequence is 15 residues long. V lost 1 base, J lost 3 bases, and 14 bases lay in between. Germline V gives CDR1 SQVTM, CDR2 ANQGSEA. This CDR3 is CSVEAVPGATDTQYF. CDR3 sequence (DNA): TGCAGCGTTGAAGCAGTACCAGGGGCTACAGATACGCAGTATTTT.

The CDR3 protein is CASGLSPSDQPQHF. Written as DNA, the CDR3 is TGTGCTAGTGGTTTGAGCCCAAGCGATCAGCCCCAGCATTTT. The chain employs TRBV12-5 and TRBJ1-5, with D unclear. V shed 2 bases and J shed 5 bases, with 10 bases lying between them. The germline gives CDR1 LGHNT, CDR2 FRNRAP. The CDR3 contains 14 residues.

CDR3 region: CASSPLAVLGDTQYF. As DNA, the CDR3 is TGTGCCAGCAGTCCCCTAGCGGTGCTAGGGGATACGCAGTATTTT. This chain connects TRBV28 to TRBJ2-3; 7 bases match TRBD2. V lost 5 bases to trimming and J lost 6 bases; unmatched junction nucleotides: 11. This CDR3 region has 15 residues. CDR1 and CDR2 from the germline V gene are MDHEN and SYDVKM.

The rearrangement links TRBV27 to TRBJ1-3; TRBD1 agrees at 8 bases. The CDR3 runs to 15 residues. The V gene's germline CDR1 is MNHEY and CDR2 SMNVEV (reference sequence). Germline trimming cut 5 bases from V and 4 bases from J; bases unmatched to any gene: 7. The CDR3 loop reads CASSLTGAEGNTIYF. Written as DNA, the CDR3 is TGTGCCAGCAGTCTGACAGGGGCAGAGGGAAACACCATATATTTT.

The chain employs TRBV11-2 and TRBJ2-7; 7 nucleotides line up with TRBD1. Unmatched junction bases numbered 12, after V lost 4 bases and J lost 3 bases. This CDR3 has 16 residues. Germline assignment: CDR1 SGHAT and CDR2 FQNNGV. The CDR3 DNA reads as TGTGCCAGCAGCTCCCCCACCGGGGACAGAGTCTACGAGCAGTACTTC. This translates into CASSSPTGDRVYEQYF.

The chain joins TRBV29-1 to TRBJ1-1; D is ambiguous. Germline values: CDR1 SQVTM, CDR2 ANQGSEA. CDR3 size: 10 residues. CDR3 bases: TGCGGAGGGATGAACACTGAAGCTTTCTTT. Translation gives CGGMNTEAFF. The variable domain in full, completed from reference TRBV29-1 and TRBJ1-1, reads SAVISQKPSRDICQRGTSLTIQCQVDSQVTMMFWYRQQPGQSLTLIATANQGSEATYESGFVIDKFPISRPNLTFSTLTVSNMSPEDSSIYLCGGMNTEAFFGQGTRLTVV.

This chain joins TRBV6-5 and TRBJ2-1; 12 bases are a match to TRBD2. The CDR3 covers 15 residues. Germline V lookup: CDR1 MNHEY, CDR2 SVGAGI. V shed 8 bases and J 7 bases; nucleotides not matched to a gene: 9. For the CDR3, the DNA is TGTGCCAGCCCCGGGGGGACTAGCGGGTGTAATGAGCAGTTCTTC. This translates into CASPGGTSGCNEQFF.

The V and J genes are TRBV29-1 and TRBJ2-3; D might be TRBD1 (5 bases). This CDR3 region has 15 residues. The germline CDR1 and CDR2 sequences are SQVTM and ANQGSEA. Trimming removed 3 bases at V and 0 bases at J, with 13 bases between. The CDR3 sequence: CSVEIGAASTDTQYF. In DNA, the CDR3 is TGCAGCGTTGAGATAGGGGCCGCTAGCACAGATACGCAGTATTTT.

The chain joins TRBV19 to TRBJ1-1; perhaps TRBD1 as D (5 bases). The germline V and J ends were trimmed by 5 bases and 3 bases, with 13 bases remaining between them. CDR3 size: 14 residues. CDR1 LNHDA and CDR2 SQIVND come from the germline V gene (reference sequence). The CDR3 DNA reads TGTGCCAGTAGTGCGGGACGGAGGGACACTGAAGCTTTCTTT. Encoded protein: CASSAGRRDTEAFF.

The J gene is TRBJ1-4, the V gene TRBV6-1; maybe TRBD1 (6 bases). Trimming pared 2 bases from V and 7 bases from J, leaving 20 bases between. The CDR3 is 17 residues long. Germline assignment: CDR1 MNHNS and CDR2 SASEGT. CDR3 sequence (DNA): TGTGCCAGCAGTGAATACCGGGCAGGGGCGGGGGGTGAAAAACTGTTTTTT. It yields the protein CASSEYRAGAGGEKLFF.

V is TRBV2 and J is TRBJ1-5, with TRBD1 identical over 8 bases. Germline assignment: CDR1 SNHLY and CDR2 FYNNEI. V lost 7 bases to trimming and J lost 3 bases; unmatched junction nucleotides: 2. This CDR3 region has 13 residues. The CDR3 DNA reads TGTGCCAGCAAGGACAGGGCCAATCAGCCCCAGCATTTT. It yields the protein CASKDRANQPQHF.

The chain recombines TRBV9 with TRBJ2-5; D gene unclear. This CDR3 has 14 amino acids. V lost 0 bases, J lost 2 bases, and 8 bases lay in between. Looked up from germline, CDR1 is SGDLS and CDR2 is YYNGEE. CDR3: CASSVGFRQETQYF. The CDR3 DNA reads TGTGCCAGCAGCGTAGGGTTCAGACAAGAGACCCAGTACTTC.

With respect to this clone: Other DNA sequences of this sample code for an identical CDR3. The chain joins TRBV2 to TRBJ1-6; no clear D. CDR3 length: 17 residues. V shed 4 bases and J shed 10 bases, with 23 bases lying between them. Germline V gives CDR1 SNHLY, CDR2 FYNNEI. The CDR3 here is CASSGSSPGINRSPLHF. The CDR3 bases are TGTGCCAGCAGTGGTTCCTCCCCCGGGATCAACCGCTCACCCCTCCACTTT.

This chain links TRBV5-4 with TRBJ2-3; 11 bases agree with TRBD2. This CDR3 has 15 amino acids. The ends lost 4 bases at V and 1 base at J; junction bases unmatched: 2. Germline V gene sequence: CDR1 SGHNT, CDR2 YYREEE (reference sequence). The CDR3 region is CASSPGLAGTDTQYF. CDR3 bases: TGTGCCAGCAGCCCGGGACTAGCGGGCACAGATACGCAGTATTTT.

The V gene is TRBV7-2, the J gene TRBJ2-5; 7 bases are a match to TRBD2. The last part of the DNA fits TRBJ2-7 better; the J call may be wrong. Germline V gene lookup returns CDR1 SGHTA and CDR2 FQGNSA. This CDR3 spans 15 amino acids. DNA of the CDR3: TGTGCCAGCAGCTTACTGGGGAGGGGTGCCTCCGAGCAGTACTTC. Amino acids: CASSLLGRGASEQYF.